One and the same sample provided the 5 T cell receptor beta chains below, sequenced in a study of beta chain features in type 1 diabetes. General study results and limits: In all four CD4+ subsets, TCRB CDR3 length was significantly, moderately reduced in type 1 diabetes.

Sequenced material consisted of expressed TCRB transcripts (all of the isolated RNA was reverse transcribed). TCRdb keeps only in-frame clones here, not all; method: immunoSEQ multiplex PCR. The table lists approximately 730,000 clones, 13% of them singletons. Which antigens these TCRs recognize remains unknown. The material sequenced was naive CD4+ T cells from blood. These TCRs come from a man younger than 30 with type 1 diabetes.

This clone was recorded a few times. J is TRBJ2-3 and V is TRBV6-1; D might be TRBD1 (6 bases). The V end lost 1 base, the J end lost 4 bases, and 9 bases lay between the germline ends. The CDR3 loop spans 14 amino acids. Germline V gene lookup returns CDR1 MNHNS and CDR2 SASEGT. The CDR3 nucleotides are TGTGCCAGCAGTGAAGGGGGACACCCAGATACGCAGTATTTT. This translates into CASSEGGHPDTQYF.

The chain employs TRBV11-2 and TRBJ1-2; D is perhaps TRBD1 (5 bases). Germline loops: CDR1 SGHAT, CDR2 FQNNGV. The V and J ends lost 6 bases and 1 base respectively, with 15 bases between them. The CDR3 runs to 15 residues. The CDR3 protein is CASRPPGRRNYGYTF. Written as DNA, the CDR3 is TGTGCCAGCAGACCCCCAGGGAGACGTAACTATGGCTACACCTTC.

V is TRBV10-3 and J is TRBJ2-5; perhaps TRBD2 as D (5 bases). V lost 6 bases, J lost 5 bases, and 13 bases lay in between. CDR3 length: 13 amino acids. CDR1 ENHRY and CDR2 SYGVKD come from the germline V gene. The DNA of the CDR3 is TGTGCCATCAGAGAGGGAGATTCGGAGACCCAGTACTTC. Translation gives CAIREGDSETQYF.

This chain links TRBV30 with TRBJ1-2; 10 positions agree with TRBD1. From germline, CDR1 is GTSNPN and CDR2 SVGIG (reference sequence). This CDR3 has 17 residues. V shed 5 bases and J 7 bases; nucleotides not matched to a gene: 19. The CDR3 here is CAWLNSGTGDVPFGYTF. CDR3 DNA: TGTGCCTGGCTAAATTCCGGGACAGGGGATGTCCCCTTTGGCTACACCTTC. Complete variable domain (other parts from reference TRBV30 and TRBJ1-2): SQTIHQWPATLVQPVGSPLSLECTVEGTSNPNLYWYRQAAGRGLQLLFYSVGIGQISSEVPQNLSASRPQDRQFILSSKKLLLSDSGFYLCAWLNSGTGDVPFGYTFGSGTRLTVV.

This rearrangement joins TRBV4-1 to TRBJ1-2; D perhaps matches TRBD1 (5 bases). V lost 4 bases and J 0 bases, leaving 15 bases between the germline ends. The CDR3 totals 16 residues. In germline, CDR1 is MGHRA, CDR2 YSYEKL. CDR3 DNA sequence: TGCGCCAGCAGCCCCGACAGAGGAAGGACTAACTATGGCTACACCTTC. Its translation: CASSPDRGRTNYGYTF.